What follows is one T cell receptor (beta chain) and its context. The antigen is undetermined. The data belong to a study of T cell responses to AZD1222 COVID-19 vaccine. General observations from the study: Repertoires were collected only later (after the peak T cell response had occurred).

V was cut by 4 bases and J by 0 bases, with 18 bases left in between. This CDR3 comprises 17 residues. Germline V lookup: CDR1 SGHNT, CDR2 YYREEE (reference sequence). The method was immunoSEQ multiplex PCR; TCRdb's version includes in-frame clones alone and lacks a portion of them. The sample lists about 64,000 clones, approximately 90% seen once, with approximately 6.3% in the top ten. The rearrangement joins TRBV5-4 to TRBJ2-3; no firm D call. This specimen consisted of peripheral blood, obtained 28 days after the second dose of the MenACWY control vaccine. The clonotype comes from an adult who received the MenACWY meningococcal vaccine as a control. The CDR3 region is CASSKNLDASSTDTQYF. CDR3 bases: TGTGCCAGCAGCAAAAACCTGGACGCCTCTAGCACAGATACGCAGTATTTT.